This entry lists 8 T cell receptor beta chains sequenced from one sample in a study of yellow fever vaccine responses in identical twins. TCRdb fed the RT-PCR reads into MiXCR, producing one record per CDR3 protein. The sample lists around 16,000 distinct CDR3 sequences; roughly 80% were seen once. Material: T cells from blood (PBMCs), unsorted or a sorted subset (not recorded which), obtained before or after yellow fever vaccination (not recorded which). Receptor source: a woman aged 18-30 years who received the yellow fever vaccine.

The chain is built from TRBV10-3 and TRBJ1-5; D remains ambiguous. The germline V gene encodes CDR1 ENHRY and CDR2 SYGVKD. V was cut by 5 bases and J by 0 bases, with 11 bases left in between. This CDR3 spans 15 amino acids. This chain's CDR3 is CAISRSGASNQPQHF. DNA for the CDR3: TGTGCCATCAGTCGAAGCGGAGCTAGCAATCAGCCCCAGCATTTT.

DNA for the CDR3: TGCAGTGCTAGGAATGGGACCCAGTACTTC. This translates into CSARNGTQYF. The V call is TRBV20-1, the J call TRBJ2-5; no clear D. Germline V CDR1 and CDR2: DFQATT, SNEGSKA (reference sequence). The CDR3 length is 10 residues. The V gene lost 3 bases and the J gene lost 7 bases, with 6 bases spanning the gap.

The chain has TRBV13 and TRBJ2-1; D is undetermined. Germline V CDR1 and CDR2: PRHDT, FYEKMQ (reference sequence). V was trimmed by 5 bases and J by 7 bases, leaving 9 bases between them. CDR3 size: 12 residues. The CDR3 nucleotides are TGTGCCAGCAGCGCTCCCCCTAATGAGCAGTTCTTC. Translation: CASSAPPNEQFF. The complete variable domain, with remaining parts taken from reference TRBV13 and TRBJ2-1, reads AAGVIQSPRHLIKEKRETATLKCYPIPRHDTVYWYQQGPGQDPQFLISFYEKMQSDKGSIPDRFSAQQFSDYHSELNMSSLELGDSALYFCASSAPPNEQFFGPGTRLTVL.

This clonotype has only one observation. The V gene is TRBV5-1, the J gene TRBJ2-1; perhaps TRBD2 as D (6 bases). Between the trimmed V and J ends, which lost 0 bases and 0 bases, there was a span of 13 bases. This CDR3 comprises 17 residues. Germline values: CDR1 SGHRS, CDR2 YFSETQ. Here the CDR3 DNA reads TGCGCCAGCAGCTTGGGACTACTAGCAAACTCCTACAATGAGCAGTTCTTC. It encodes CASSLGLLANSYNEQFF. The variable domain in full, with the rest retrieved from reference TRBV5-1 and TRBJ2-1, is KAGVTQTPRYLIKTRGQQVTLSCSPISGHRSVSWYQQTPGQGLQFLFEYFSETQRNKGNFPGRFSGRQFSNSRSEMNVSTLELGDSALYLCASSLGLLANSYNEQFFGPGTRLTVL.

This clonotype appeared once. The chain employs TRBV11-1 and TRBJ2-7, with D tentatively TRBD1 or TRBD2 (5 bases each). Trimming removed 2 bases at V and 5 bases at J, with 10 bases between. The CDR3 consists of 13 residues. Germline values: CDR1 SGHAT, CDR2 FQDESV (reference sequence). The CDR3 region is CASSLYRDDEQYF. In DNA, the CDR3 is TGTGCCAGCAGCTTATATAGGGACGACGAGCAGTACTTC.

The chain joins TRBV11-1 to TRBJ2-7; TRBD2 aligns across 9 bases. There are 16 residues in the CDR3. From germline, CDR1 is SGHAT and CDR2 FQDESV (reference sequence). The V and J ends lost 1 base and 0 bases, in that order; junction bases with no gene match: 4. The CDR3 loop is CASSLVKTSGSYEQYF. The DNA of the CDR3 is TGTGCCAGCAGCTTAGTTAAGACTAGCGGCTCCTACGAGCAGTACTTC.

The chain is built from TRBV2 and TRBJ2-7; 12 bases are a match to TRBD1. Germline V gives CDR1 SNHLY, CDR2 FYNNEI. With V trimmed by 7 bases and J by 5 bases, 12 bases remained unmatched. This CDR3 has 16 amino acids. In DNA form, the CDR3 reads TGTGCCAGCATCCACTTACCGGGACAGGGGGCGAACGAGCAGTACTTC. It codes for CASIHLPGQGANEQYF.

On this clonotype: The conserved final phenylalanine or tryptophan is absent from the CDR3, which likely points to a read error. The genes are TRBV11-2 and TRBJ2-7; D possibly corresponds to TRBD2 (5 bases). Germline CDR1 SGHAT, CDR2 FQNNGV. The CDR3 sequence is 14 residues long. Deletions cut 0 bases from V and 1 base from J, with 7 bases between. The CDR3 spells CASSLEGGSYEQYL. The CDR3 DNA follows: TGTGCCAGCAGCTTAGAAGGAGGTTCCTACGAGCAGTACCTC.